The next 25 T cell receptor beta chains were all read from a single sample in a study of glioma-infiltrating T cells after dendritic cell vaccination (dated by TCRdb to about 2016). The receptor library was made with the immunoSEQ multiplex PCR assay. TCRdb holds this immuneACCESS table with in-frame rearrangements only. Some clones are missing; in checked studies, unresolved V genes explain under half, and the rest has no known cause. Across this sample there are tens of thousands of clones, with around 86% seen only once. The ten largest clones add up to about 10% of the sample. The sample consisted of blood, taken before dendritic cell vaccination. The receptors here all came from a human donor with glioblastoma.

The gene calls are TRBV7-8 and TRBJ1-2; weak D call: TRBD1 (6 bases). The CDR3 contains 16 residues. V lost 1 base, J lost 10 bases, and 22 bases lay in between. CDR1 is SGHVS, CDR2 FQNEAQ, per germline. CDR3 protein: CASSLGLSGRGGDYTF. The CDR3 coding sequence is TGTGCCAGCAGCTTAGGTCTTTCGGGCAGGGGAGGGGACTACACCTTC.

The V call is TRBV6-1, the J call TRBJ1-2; tentatively, D is TRBD1 (5 bases). V dropped 7 bases and J dropped 4 bases, with 10 bases sitting between them. This CDR3 contains 12 residues. CDR1 and CDR2 from the germline V gene are MNHNS and SASEGT. The CDR3 is CASKTVSYGYTF. The DNA of the CDR3 is TGTGCCAGCAAGACAGTCTCCTATGGCTACACCTTC.

This clone was counted between two and nine times. This chain links TRBV28 with TRBJ1-2, with 9 bases fitting TRBD1. There are 13 residues in the CDR3. V gave up 4 bases and J gave up 8 bases; unmatched junction bases: 5. Germline-derived CDR1 and CDR2 are MDHEN and SYDVKM. CDR3 sequence: CASSSSTGGGYTF. The CDR3 DNA is TGTGCCAGCAGTTCCTCGACAGGGGGAGGCTACACCTTC.

The chain is built from TRBV5-1 and TRBJ2-3; tentatively, D is TRBD1 (6 bases). Trimming removed 4 bases at V and 0 bases at J, with 15 bases between. The germline gives CDR1 SGHRS, CDR2 YFSETQ. This CDR3 is built from 16 residues. CDR3 region: CASSVLRQESTDTQYF. For the CDR3, the DNA is TGCGCCAGCAGCGTACTAAGACAGGAAAGCACAGATACGCAGTATTTT.

V and J are TRBV7-9 and TRBJ2-1; maybe TRBD2 (5 bases). Trimming left V 1 base short and J 3 bases short, with 10 bases between. This CDR3 is 15 amino acids long. Germline V CDR1 and CDR2: SEHNR, FQNEAQ (reference sequence). In DNA, the CDR3 is TGTGCCAGCAGCTTAGTAGCGACACTCTACAATGAGCAGTTCTTC. This codes for CASSLVATLYNEQFF.

This chain links TRBV18 with TRBJ1-3, with a possible D match to TRBD1 (6 bases). The CDR3 consists of 14 residues. Trimming stripped 1 base from V and 4 bases from J, with 8 bases between. Germline lookup yields CDR1 KGHSH and CDR2 LQKENI. CDR3 nucleotides: TGTGCCAGCTCACCACTACAGGGAGGAAACACCATATATTTT. Translation gives CASSPLQGGNTIYF.

The V call is TRBV5-6, the J call TRBJ1-2, with 10 bases fitting TRBD1. There are 15 residues in the CDR3. Germline V lookup: CDR1 SGHDT, CDR2 YYEEEE. Trimming took 2 bases from V and 8 from J; bases not matched to a gene: 9. CDR3: CASSFPGTGVGGYTF. DNA of the CDR3: TGTGCCAGCAGCTTCCCCGGGACAGGGGTAGGCGGCTACACCTTC.

The chain joins TRBV6-5 to TRBJ1-3; weak D call: TRBD1 (5 bases). Germline V gene sequence: CDR1 MNHEY, CDR2 SVGAGI. The CDR3 loop spans 15 amino acids. Trimming took 2 bases from V and 2 from J, leaving 10 bases between them. CDR3 sequence reads: CASSYKPGTGNTIYF. The CDR3 DNA sequence: TGTGCCAGCAGTTACAAACCAGGGACTGGAAACACCATATATTTT.

The rearrangement links TRBV27 to TRBJ2-3; 7 bases match TRBD1. Germline V gene data show CDR1 as MNHEY and CDR2 as SMNVEV (reference sequence). J lost 2 bases, V lost 5 bases, and 10 bases had no gene match. The CDR3 has 16 amino acids. CDR3 bases: TGTGCCAGCAGTCCTTACAGGGGACCCTACACAGATACGCAGTATTTT. It translates to CASSPYRGPYTDTQYF.

This chain uses TRBV19 with TRBJ1-4; 7 bases align to TRBD1. Germline-derived CDR1 and CDR2 are LNHDA and SQIVND (reference sequence). After removal of 4 bases from V and 10 bases from J, the junction contained 9 bases not matched to a gene. The CDR3 extends over 14 amino acids. The CDR3 nucleotides read TGTGCCAGTAGTACTCAACGACAGGGTGCAAAACTGTTTTTT. Amino acids: CASSTQRQGAKLFF.

The V and J genes are TRBV30 and TRBJ1-6; possible D gene TRBD1, 6 bases. V lost 5 bases and J lost 7, with 30 bases in between. This CDR3 has 19 residues. CDR1 is GTSNPN, CDR2 SVGIG, per germline (reference sequence). DNA of the CDR3: TGTGCCTGGGGGAGGGGGGCGTTTGGACTCCCAGGTACGAATTCACCCCTCCACTTT. Its protein is CAWGRGAFGLPGTNSPLHF. Using reference TRBV30 and TRBJ1-6 for the parts outside the CDR3, the full variable domain is SQTIHQWPATLVQPVGSPLSLECTVEGTSNPNLYWYRQAAGRGLQLLFYSVGIGQISSEVPQNLSASRPQDRQFILSSKKLLLSDSGFYLCAWGRGAFGLPGTNSPLHFGNGTRLTVT.

The rearrangement joins TRBV5-1 to TRBJ2-3; D remains ambiguous. The germline V gene encodes CDR1 SGHRS and CDR2 YFSETQ. The CDR3 is made up of 13 amino acids. Trimming shortened V by 5 bases and J by 2 bases, and 9 bases separated the two germline ends. CDR3 sequence reads: CASRVAPTDTQYF. DNA for the CDR3: TGCGCCAGCAGGGTGGCTCCCACAGATACGCAGTATTTT.

V usage is TRBV7-2 and J usage is TRBJ2-3, with 9 bases matching TRBD2. V was pared by 0 bases and J by 4 bases, with 8 bases of the junction left unmatched. The CDR3 extends over 17 amino acids. CDR1 and CDR2 (germline): SGHTA, FQGNSA. CDR3 region: CASSLAGTSLGADTQYF. In nucleotides, the CDR3 is TGTGCCAGCAGCTTAGCGGGGACTAGCCTTGGTGCAGATACGCAGTATTTT.

V is TRBV19 and J is TRBJ2-1; no clear D. Germline-derived CDR1 and CDR2 are LNHDA and SQIVND (reference sequence). Deletions cut 3 bases from V and 6 bases from J, with 6 bases between. The CDR3 is made up of 12 amino acids. CDR3 sequence reads: CASSMKRNEQFF. Here the CDR3 DNA reads TGTGCCAGTAGTATGAAGCGCAATGAGCAGTTCTTC. The whole variable domain, filled in from reference TRBV19 and TRBJ2-1, reads DGGITQSPKYLFRKEGQNVTLSCEQNLNHDAMYWYRQDPGQGLRLIYYSQIVNDFQKGDIAEGYSVSREKKESFPLTVTSAQKNPTAFYLCASSMKRNEQFFGPGTRLTVL.

V usage is TRBV11-3 and J usage is TRBJ2-2; the match to TRBD2 covers 7 bases. CDR3 length equals 15 residues. V lost 3 bases and J lost 1; bases outside the gene matches: 2. CDR1 and CDR2 from the germline V gene are SGHNT and YENEEA. Here the CDR3 DNA reads TGTGCCAGCAGCTTCCGCGGGAGGAACACCGGGGAGCTGTTTTTT. Translated: CASSFRGRNTGELFF. The full variable domain, its missing parts supplied by reference TRBV11-3 and TRBJ2-2, is EAGVVQSPRYKIIEKKQPVAFWCNPISGHNTLYWYLQNLGQGPELLIRYENEEAVDDSQLPKDRFSAERLKGVDSTLKIQPAELGDSAVYLCASSFRGRNTGELFFGEGSRLTVL.

The rearrangement links TRBV6-1 to TRBJ2-7, with a weak D call TRBD2 (5 bases). Germline CDR1 is MNHNS and CDR2 is SASEGT. Trimming left V 6 bases short and J 0 bases short, with 15 bases between. This CDR3 has 15 amino acids. The CDR3 sequence is CASRIVEGSSYEQYF. The CDR3 DNA sequence: TGTGCCAGCAGGATAGTCGAAGGGAGCTCCTACGAGCAGTACTTC.

The CDR3 loop is CSVRESGSGANVLTF. Written as DNA, the CDR3 is TGCAGCGTTCGGGAGTCAGGGTCTGGGGCCAACGTCCTGACTTTC. The chain is built from TRBV29-1 and TRBJ2-6; tentative D call: TRBD2 (6 bases). The CDR3 totals 15 residues. The V gene lost 5 bases and the J gene lost 1 base, with 12 bases spanning the gap. The germline CDR1 and CDR2 sequences are SQVTM and ANQGSEA.

The chain links TRBV19 to TRBJ2-1; 11 bases are shared with TRBD2. The CDR3 is made up of 17 amino acids. V was clipped by 4 bases and J by 3 bases; unmatched bases: 8. CDR1 LNHDA and CDR2 SQIVND come from the germline V gene (reference sequence). The CDR3 DNA reads as TGTGCCAGTAGTACCCGTACTAGCGGGGGCTTCTACAATGAGCAGTTCTTC. It codes for CASSTRTSGGFYNEQFF.

This chain uses TRBV18 with TRBJ2-3; TRBD2 matches 13 bases. From germline, CDR1 is KGHSH and CDR2 LQKENI. V dropped 5 bases and J dropped 0; count of bases not matched to a gene: 5. This CDR3 has 17 residues. CDR3 in amino acids: CASSSTSGGKSTDTQYF. CDR3 sequence (DNA): TGTGCCAGCTCATCGACTAGCGGGGGGAAAAGCACAGATACGCAGTATTTT.

The chain links TRBV2 to TRBJ2-7; a possible D gene is TRBD1 (5 bases). This CDR3 is built from 14 residues. Germline loops: CDR1 SNHLY, CDR2 FYNNEI. The germline V and J ends were trimmed by 2 bases and 5 bases, with 13 bases remaining between them. The CDR3 reads CASSERSGLHEQYF. CDR3 DNA: TGTGCCAGCAGTGAACGGTCAGGGTTGCACGAGCAGTACTTC.

The genes are TRBV5-4 and TRBJ2-5; D possibly corresponds to TRBD1 (5 bases). V shed 2 bases and J shed 10 bases, with 15 bases lying between them. Germline-derived CDR1 and CDR2 are SGHNT and YYREEE (reference sequence). The CDR3 is 13 residues long. The CDR3 sequence: CASSFSHQGDQYF. The CDR3 DNA sequence: TGTGCCAGCAGCTTTTCCCACCAGGGTGACCAGTACTTC.

About this clone: This sample includes further DNA sequences coding for the same CDR3. The genes are TRBV30 and TRBJ1-2, with TRBD1 identical over 7 bases. Germline CDR1 is GTSNPN and CDR2 is SVGIG (reference sequence). V was clipped by 0 bases and J by 4 bases; unmatched bases: 5. The CDR3 runs to 14 residues. The CDR3 spells CAWSVPGQFYGYTF. The CDR3 nucleotides read TGTGCCTGGAGTGTACCGGGACAGTTCTATGGCTACACCTTC.

CDR3 sequence: CASSVPNNRDTTEAFF. In nucleotides, the CDR3 is TGTGCCAGCAGTGTTCCCAACAACCGGGACACCACTGAAGCTTTCTTT. The rearrangement uses TRBV6-1 and TRBJ1-1; a possible D gene is TRBD1 (6 bases). Trimming took 4 bases from V and 4 from J, leaving 19 bases between them. Germline CDR1 reads MNHNS; CDR2 reads SASEGT. The CDR3 length is 16 residues.

The gene calls are TRBV28 and TRBJ1-1, with D unclear. The CDR3 is 15 amino acids. The germline CDR1 and CDR2 sequences are MDHEN and SYDVKM. Trimming shortened V by 6 bases and J by 0 bases, and 14 bases separated the two germline ends. The CDR3 bases are TGTGCCAGCAGCAGCCCCTGGAGCATGAACACTGAAGCTTTCTTT. It is translated as CASSSPWSMNTEAFF.

The chain carries TRBV9 and TRBJ2-6, with TRBD2 matching over 8 bases. V shed 2 bases and J 0 bases; nucleotides not matched to a gene: 4. CDR1 SGDLS and CDR2 YYNGEE come from the germline V gene. This CDR3 has 17 amino acids. The CDR3 DNA is TGTGCCAGCAGCGTTAGCGGGGTGGCCTCTGGGGCCAACGTCCTGACTTTC. Its translation: CASSVSGVASGANVLTF.